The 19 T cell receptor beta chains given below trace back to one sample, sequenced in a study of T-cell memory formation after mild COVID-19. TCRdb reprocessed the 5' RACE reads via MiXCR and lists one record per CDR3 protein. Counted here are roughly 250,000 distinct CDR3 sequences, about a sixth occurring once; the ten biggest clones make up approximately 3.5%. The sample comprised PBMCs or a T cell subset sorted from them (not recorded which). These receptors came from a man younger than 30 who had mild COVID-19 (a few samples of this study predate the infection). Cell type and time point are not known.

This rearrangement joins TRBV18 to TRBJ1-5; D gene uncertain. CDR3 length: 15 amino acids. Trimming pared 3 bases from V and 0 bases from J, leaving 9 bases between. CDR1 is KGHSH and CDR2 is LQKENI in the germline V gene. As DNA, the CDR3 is TGTGCCAGCTCACCGAGGGTGGATAGCAATCAGCCCCAGCATTTT. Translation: CASSPRVDSNQPQHF.

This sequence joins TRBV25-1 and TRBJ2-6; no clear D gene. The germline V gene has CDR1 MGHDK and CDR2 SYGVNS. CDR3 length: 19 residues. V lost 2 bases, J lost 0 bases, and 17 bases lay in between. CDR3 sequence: CASSETTKWTHSGANVLTF. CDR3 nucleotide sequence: TGTGCCAGCAGTGAAACCACTAAATGGACGCACTCTGGGGCCAACGTCCTGACTTTC.

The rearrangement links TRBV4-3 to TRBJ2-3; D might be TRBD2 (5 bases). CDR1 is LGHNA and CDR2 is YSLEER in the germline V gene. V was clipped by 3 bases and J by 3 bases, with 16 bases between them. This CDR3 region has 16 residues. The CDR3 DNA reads TGCGCCAGCAGCCAGGCGGGTCCTTTCTTTACAGATACGCAGTATTTT. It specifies CASSQAGPFFTDTQYF.

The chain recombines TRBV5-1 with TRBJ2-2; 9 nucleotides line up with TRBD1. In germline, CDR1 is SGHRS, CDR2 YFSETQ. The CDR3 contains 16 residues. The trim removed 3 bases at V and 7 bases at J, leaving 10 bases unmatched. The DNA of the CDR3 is TGCGCCAGCAGCTCGCGTGGACAGGGGATAAACGGGGAGCTGTTTTTT. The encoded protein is CASSSRGQGINGELFF.

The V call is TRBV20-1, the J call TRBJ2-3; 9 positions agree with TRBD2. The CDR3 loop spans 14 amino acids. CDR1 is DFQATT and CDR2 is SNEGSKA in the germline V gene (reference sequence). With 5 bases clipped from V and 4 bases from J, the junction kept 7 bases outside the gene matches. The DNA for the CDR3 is TGCAGTGCTCCAAGCTTAGCGGGGGCAGATACGCAGTATTTT. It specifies CSAPSLAGADTQYF.

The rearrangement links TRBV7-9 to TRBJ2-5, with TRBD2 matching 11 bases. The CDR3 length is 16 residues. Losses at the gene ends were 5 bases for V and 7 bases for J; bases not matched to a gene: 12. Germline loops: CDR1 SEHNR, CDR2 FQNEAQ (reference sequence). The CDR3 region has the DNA TGTGCCAGCAGCCGAAACACCCTTAGCGGGGGGGCGACCCAGTACTTC. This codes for CASSRNTLSGGATQYF. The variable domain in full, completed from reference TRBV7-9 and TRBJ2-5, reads DTGVSQNPRHKITKRGQNVTFRCDPISEHNRLYWYRQTLGQGPEFLTYFQNEAQLEKSRLLSDRFSAERPKGSFSTLEIQRTEQGDSAMYLCASSRNTLSGGATQYFGPGTRLLVL.

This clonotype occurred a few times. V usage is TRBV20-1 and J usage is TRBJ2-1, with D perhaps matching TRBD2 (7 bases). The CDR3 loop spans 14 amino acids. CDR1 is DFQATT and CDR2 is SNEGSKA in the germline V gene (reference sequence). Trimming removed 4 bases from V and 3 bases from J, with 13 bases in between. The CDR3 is CSAIGGGRYNEQFF. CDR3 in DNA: TGCAGTGCTATAGGGGGGGGGCGCTACAATGAGCAGTTCTTC.

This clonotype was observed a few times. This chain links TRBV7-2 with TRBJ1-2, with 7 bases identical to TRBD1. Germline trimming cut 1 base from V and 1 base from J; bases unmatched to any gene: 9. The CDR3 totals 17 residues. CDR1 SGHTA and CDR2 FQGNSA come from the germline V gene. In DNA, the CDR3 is TGTGCCAGCAGCTTAGAAAGGACAGGAAATTTTAACTATGGCTACACCTTC. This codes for CASSLERTGNFNYGYTF.

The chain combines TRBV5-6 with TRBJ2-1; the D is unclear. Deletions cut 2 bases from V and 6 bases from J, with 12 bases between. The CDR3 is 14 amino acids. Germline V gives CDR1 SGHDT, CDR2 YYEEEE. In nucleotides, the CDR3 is TGTGCCAGCAGCTTTCTGGACGGTACCAATGAGCAGTTCTTC. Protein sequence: CASSFLDGTNEQFF. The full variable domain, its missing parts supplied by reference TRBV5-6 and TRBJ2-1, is DAGVTQSPTHLIKTRGQQVTLRCSPKSGHDTVSWYQQALGQGPQFIFQYYEEEERQRGNFPDRFSGHQFPNYSSELNVNALLLGDSALYLCASSFLDGTNEQFFGPGTRLTVL.

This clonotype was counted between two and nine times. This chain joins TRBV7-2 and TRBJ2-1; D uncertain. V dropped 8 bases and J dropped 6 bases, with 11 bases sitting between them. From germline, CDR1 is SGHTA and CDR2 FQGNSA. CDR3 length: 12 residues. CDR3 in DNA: TGTGCCAGCGGACCCGGGCCCAATGAGCAGTTCTTC. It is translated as CASGPGPNEQFF.

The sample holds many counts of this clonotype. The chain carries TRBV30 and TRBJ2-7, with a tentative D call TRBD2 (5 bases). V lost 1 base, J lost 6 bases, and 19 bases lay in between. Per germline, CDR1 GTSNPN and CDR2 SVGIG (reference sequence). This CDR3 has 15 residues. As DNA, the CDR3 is TGTGCCTGGAGTGAGCCTTGGGAGTACAGAGTCGAGCAGTACTTC. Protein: CAWSEPWEYRVEQYF.

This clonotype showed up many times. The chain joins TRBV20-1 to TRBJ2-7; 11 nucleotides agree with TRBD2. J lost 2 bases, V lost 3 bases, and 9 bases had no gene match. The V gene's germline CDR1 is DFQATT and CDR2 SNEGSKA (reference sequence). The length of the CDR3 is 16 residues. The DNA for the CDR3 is TGCAGTGCTAGCGAGTCTAATAGCGGGGGGGCCTACGAGCAGTACGTC. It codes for CSASESNSGGAYEQYV.

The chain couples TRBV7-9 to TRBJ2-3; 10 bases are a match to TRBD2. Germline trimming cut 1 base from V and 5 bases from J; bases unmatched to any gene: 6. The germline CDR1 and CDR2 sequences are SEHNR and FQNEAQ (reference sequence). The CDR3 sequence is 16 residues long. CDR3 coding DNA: TGTGCCAGCAGCTTAGGGGTAGCGGGGGGCCTAGATACGCAGTATTTT. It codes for CASSLGVAGGLDTQYF.

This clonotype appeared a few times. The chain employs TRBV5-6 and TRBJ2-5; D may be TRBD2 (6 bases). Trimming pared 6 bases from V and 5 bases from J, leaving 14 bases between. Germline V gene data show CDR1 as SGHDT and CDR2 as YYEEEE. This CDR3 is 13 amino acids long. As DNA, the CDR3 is TGTGCCAGCAACCTCGCCACTAGCGAGACCCAGTACTTC. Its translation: CASNLATSETQYF.

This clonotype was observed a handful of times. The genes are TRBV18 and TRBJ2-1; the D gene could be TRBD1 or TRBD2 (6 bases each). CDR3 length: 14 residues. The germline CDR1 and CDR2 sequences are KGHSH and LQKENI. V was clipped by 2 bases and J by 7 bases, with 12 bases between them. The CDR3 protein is CASSPSGGPNEQFF. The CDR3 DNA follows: TGTGCCAGCTCACCAAGTGGGGGGCCAAATGAGCAGTTCTTC.

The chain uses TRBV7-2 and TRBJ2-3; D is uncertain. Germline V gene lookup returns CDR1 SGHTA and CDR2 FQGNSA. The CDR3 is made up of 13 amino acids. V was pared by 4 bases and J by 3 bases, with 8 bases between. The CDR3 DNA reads TGTGCCAGCAGCTCGGCGGTTACAGATACGCAGTATTTT. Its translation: CASSSAVTDTQYF.

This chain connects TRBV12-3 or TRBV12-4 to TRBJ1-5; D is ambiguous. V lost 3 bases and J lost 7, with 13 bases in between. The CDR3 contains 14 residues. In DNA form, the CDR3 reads TGTGCCAGCAGTTTTGGCAGTATAGGACAGCCCCAGCATTTT. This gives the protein CASSFGSIGQPQHF.

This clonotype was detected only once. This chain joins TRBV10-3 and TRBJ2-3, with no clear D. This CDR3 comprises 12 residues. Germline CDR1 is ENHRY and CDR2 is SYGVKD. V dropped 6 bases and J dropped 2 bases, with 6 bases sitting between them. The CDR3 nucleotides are TGTGCCATCAGCGGCAACACAGATACGCAGTATTTT. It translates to CAISGNTDTQYF.

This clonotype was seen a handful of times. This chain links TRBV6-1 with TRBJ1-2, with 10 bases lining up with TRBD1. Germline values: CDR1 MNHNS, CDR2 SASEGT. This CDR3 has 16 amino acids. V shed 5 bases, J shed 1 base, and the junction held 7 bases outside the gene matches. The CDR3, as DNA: TGTGCCAGCAGTAGACAGGGACAGGGGATTAACTATGGCTACACCTTC. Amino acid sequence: CASSRQGQGINYGYTF.